This T cell receptor (beta chain) was sequenced during a study of cytomegalovirus exposure and HLA in healthy donors. The table lists this clone with a count of one. Its target is unknown. Study observations and caveats: In a later analysis, a genetic analysis reported fewer productive-TCR N-insertions in an Asian-associated ancestry cluster than the cohort average. Most TCR sequences showed up rarely, but some public TCRs showed up in many donors. According to a later analysis, most TCR beta chains associated with CMV appeared HLA-restricted.

This PCR relied on a set of 60 Vbeta primers and 13 Jbeta primers. Generated by immunoSEQ multiplex PCR, the TCRdb table keeps only in-frame clones and is missing some. The data hold some 140,000 clones, with 64% observed a single time. V lost 4 bases, J lost 0 bases, and 2 bases stayed unmatched. CDR1 and CDR2 (germline): SGHNT, YYREEE (reference sequence). CDR3 length equals 16 residues. This sequence was found in a woman aged 40 to 50 in good health and CMV-seronegative. The chain links TRBV5-4 to TRBJ2-3; 13 bases line up with TRBD2. Sequencing was performed on PBMCs. CDR3 coding DNA: TGTGCCAGCAGCGTACTAGCGGGGGGGAGCACAGATACGCAGTATTTT. Residues: CASSVLAGGSTDTQYF.